This TCR beta chain appears in the sequencing data of a study of beta chain features in type 1 diabetes (dated by TCRdb to the late 2010s). About the full investigation: Mean age, gender distribution, total cell number and subset yield were not different between patients and healthy donors. A total of around 110,000,000 sorted cells were examined across all samples, and a strong correlation was observed between cell number per subset and RNA yield. In the study, TCRB repertoires of sorted circulating CD4+ T cell subsets from recently diagnosed type 1 diabetes patients were compared with those of matched healthy donors. Regulatory and stem cell-like memory subsets were obtained from only 8 patients and roughly 8 healthy donors, while naive and central memory subsets were obtained from all 30 or so donors. On the study overall, not on this receptor specifically: The naive, central memory and regulatory TCRB repertoires appeared to resemble one another more closely among patients than among healthy donors. At VDJ recombination sites, patients with type 1 diabetes made fewer insertions and deleted more nucleotides, a pattern implying thymic rearrangement abnormalities. Because small numbers of individuals were included in the HLA sub-analyses, any influence of HLA type on TCRB rearrangement was left unresolved. PCR might favor shorter templates, but patient and control samples were amplified and corrected together, so any skew would affect both groups equally. Type 1 diabetes patients showed a moderate but significant shortening of TCRB CDR3 length in all four CD4+ subsets. Because cDNA was sequenced instead of genomic DNA, highly expressing activated cells could be over-represented, though the groups showed no difference in activation or CD3 levels.

Each donor gave one peripheral blood draw, averaging roughly 120 mL, which was collected into heparinised tubes. Naive, central memory, regulatory and stem cell-like memory CD4+ T cells were sorted on a BD FACSAria II using a panel including CD45RO, CCR7, CD25, CD127, CD95 and CD27. All sorted populations exceeded 95% purity. PBMCs were separated immediately by Lymphoprep density gradient centrifugation and were stained directly, without being cultured. So that batch effects would be minimized, each experiment stained and sorted samples in pairs, pairing one healthy donor with one patient. A word on this clone: Its antigen is unknown. No clone much larger than this one lies a single base away; base qualities are absent.

The CDR3 numbers 15 residues from cysteine through phenylalanine. Only the CDR3 part of the read is kept: 45 bases, read in frame from the first base. Deletion took 2 bases off V and 5 bases off J, with a span of 15 bases between the germline ends. For CDR1 and CDR2, the germline V gene lists MNHEY and SVGAGI. The High Capacity cDNA Reverse Transcription Kit was used to reverse transcribe all of the isolated RNA, meaning that expressed TCRB transcripts were what got sequenced. Naive, central memory and regulatory T cell samples underwent deep immunoSEQ sequencing, averaging roughly 3.4 million total reads per sample. Sorted cells were lysed in RLT buffer, and RNA was extracted using DNase-treated RNeasy Micro or Mini kits according to cell number. Each cell subset was processed separately to prevent cross-contamination, with patient and healthy donor samples processed together. Using the immunoSEQ multiplex PCR, TCRB sequences were amplified from cDNA into 87-bp fragments spanning the CDR3 region. The amplicons were sequenced using the Illumina HiSeq platform. As for the original processing: Synthetic template baselines were used to correct PCR bias computationally, reads within Hamming distance 2 were collapsed, and singletons that could not be merged were discarded. By aligning reads against IMGT, V, D and J genes, CDR3 length, and insertions or deletions at six rearrangement sites were assigned. Within each subset, clonotype counts were normalized to sorted cell number, and only after that were true diversity and Gini coefficients computed with the tcR R package. Repertoire sharing was quantified using the overlap coefficient calculated on TCRB nucleotide sequences. As a proxy for the pre-selection repertoire, out-of-frame TCRB sequences from naive cells were analyzed. TCRdb obtained this table from immuneACCESS and retained in-frame rearrangements with V and J assigned. These tables miss some clones; where compared with another copy, unresolved V genes account for less than half of the shortfall, and the remainder is unexplained. Clone size and V and J calls were adopted from that table, with D and trimming inferred from the DNA. The sample table holds 300,000 to 450,000 clones, of which over 10% were seen once. The top ten hold roughly 0.0097% of the sample.

The rearranged segments are TRBV6-5 and TRBJ1-2; the D gene is not confidently resolved. This clonotype originated in a woman aged 18-35 years with type 1 diabetes. Sequencing was done on a sample of naive CD4+ T cells from blood. The sample's cell subset or site label, decoded: true naive CD4+ T cells. The CDR3 amino acid sequence is: CASSYATARGYGYTF. The base sequence is TGTGCCAGCAGTTACGCGACGGCACGCGGGTATGGCTACACCTTC.